This T cell receptor (beta chain) appears in the sequencing data of a study of OX40 agonist ivuxolimab in advanced cancers. Study in general: Partial responses, seen in three patients, involved one hepatocellular carcinoma and two cutaneous melanomas. Study outcomes and limitations: Average numbers of expanded clones were greater in CD8+ T cells than in CD4+. Among the least clonally expanded were partial responders at 0.1-3.0 mg/kg. At 0.1 to 3.0 mg/kg and by week 6, CD4+ and CD8+ T cells in the blood had expanded clonally.

Only in-frame clones appear in the TCRdb table, and some are missing; sequencing was by immunoSEQ multiplex PCR. The repertoire holds 70,000 to 95,000 clones, 80% to 95% seen once, with around 1.1% in the top ten. Details on this clone: The antigen remains unidentified.

V shed 3 bases and J 3 bases; nucleotides not matched to a gene: 3. The CDR3 loop spans 13 amino acids. CDR1 is SQVTM, CDR2 ANQGSEA, per germline. The genes are TRBV29-1 and TRBJ2-5, with 8 bases matching TRBD2. Source: CD4+ or CD8+ T cells sorted from blood, taken in a trial of the OX40 agonist ivuxolimab. The source is an adult with an advanced solid tumor such as melanoma, head and neck, liver or kidney cancer. For the CDR3, the DNA is TGCAGCGTTGACGGGAGGGTGGAAGAGACCCAGTACTTC. Encoded protein: CSVDGRVEETQYF. The full variable domain, in which reference TRBV29-1 and TRBJ2-5 provide the parts outside the CDR3, is SAVISQKPSRDICQRGTSLTIQCQVDSQVTMMFWYRQQPGQSLTLIATANQGSEATYESGFVIDKFPISRPNLTFSTLTVSNMSPEDSSIYLCSVDGRVEETQYFGPGTRLLVL.